One and the same sample provided the 19 T cell receptor beta chains below, sequenced in a study of OX40 agonist ivuxolimab in advanced cancers. The repertoire was sequenced with immunoSEQ multiplex PCR; TCRdb's copy has only in-frame clones and lacks some. The sample records about 66,000 clones, roughly 89% being singletons. The specimen was CD4+ or CD8+ T cells sorted from blood, collected in a trial of the OX40 agonist ivuxolimab. These receptors were obtained from an adult with an advanced solid tumor such as melanoma, head and neck, liver or kidney cancer.

The chain recombines TRBV19 with TRBJ2-7; 8 nucleotides match TRBD1. Germline loops: CDR1 LNHDA, CDR2 SQIVND (reference sequence). The CDR3 is 15 residues long. With V trimmed by 4 bases and J by 3 bases, 8 bases remained unmatched. CDR3: CASSTPRTGLYEQYF. CDR3 DNA: TGTGCCAGTAGTACCCCCCGGACAGGGCTCTACGAGCAGTACTTC.

The chain joins TRBV20-1 to TRBJ2-5; D gene ambiguous. CDR3 length: 11 amino acids. Germline loops: CDR1 DFQATT, CDR2 SNEGSKA (reference sequence). V lost 6 bases and J lost 5, with 10 bases in between. The CDR3 DNA follows: TGCAGTGCCCCAGTAGGGGAGACCCAGTACTTC. Amino acids: CSAPVGETQYF.

This chain uses TRBV28 with TRBJ2-7; D is uncertain. Trimming left V 2 bases short and J 3 bases short, with 8 bases between. In germline, CDR1 is MDHEN, CDR2 SYDVKM. The CDR3 is 13 amino acids. The CDR3 region is CASSLLAVYEQYF. The DNA of the CDR3 is TGTGCCAGCAGTTTACTGGCAGTCTACGAGCAGTACTTC.

This clone was recorded only once. The rearrangement uses TRBV19 and TRBJ2-7; D is perhaps TRBD1 (6 bases). There are 13 residues in the CDR3. V was clipped by 5 bases and J by 2 bases, with 10 bases between them. Germline CDR1 reads LNHDA; CDR2 reads SQIVND (reference sequence). The CDR3 bases are TGTGCCAGTAGTTGGGACACAACCTACGAGCAGTACTTC. Amino acids: CASSWDTTYEQYF.

The rearrangement uses TRBV7-9 and TRBJ2-7; no firm D call. CDR1 SEHNR and CDR2 FQNEAQ come from the germline V gene (reference sequence). CDR3 length: 10 amino acids. V lost 8 bases and J lost 2, with 4 bases in between. The chain's CDR3 is CASGPYEQYF. CDR3 DNA: TGTGCCAGCGGGCCCTACGAGCAGTACTTC.

The chain combines TRBV5-1 with TRBJ2-7; the match to TRBD2 covers 8 bases. CDR1 is SGHRS and CDR2 is YFSETQ in the germline V gene. The CDR3 extends over 14 amino acids. Trimming cost V 2 bases and J 5 bases; bases outside gene matches: 6. The CDR3 reads CASSFSGNPDEQYF. The CDR3 DNA sequence: TGCGCCAGCAGCTTTAGCGGGAATCCAGACGAGCAGTACTTC.

The genes are TRBV29-1 and TRBJ1-2; D not resolved. This CDR3 is 15 amino acids long. Germline CDR1 SQVTM, CDR2 ANQGSEA. Between the trimmed V and J ends, which lost 6 bases and 4 bases, there was a span of 21 bases. This chain's CDR3 is CSVVPHRGQGYGYTF. The CDR3 DNA reads as TGCAGCGTGGTACCCCACAGAGGGCAAGGCTATGGCTACACCTTC.

The gene calls are TRBV19 and TRBJ2-5; 7 bases are shared with TRBD2. The germline V gene has CDR1 LNHDA and CDR2 SQIVND (reference sequence). This CDR3 region has 16 residues. Germline trimming cut 4 bases from V and 2 bases from J; bases unmatched to any gene: 10. For the CDR3, the DNA is TGTGCCAGTAGTAGGCGGACTAGTGAATGGCAAGAGACCCAGTACTTC. This translates into CASSRRTSEWQETQYF.

The chain carries TRBV7-2 and TRBJ2-7; D perhaps matches TRBD1 (6 bases). The CDR3 runs to 15 residues. Germline CDR1 reads SGHTA; CDR2 reads FQGNSA. V was shortened by 5 bases and J by 1 base, with 15 bases between the two germline ends. In nucleotides, the CDR3 is TGTGCCAGCAGCCAATACGTGACAGGTTCCTACGAGCAGTACTTC. Its translation: CASSQYVTGSYEQYF.

The CDR3 protein is CASSWAATSTDTQYF. Here the CDR3 DNA reads TGTGCCAGCAGTTGGGCGGCCACTAGCACAGATACGCAGTATTTT. The chain joins TRBV6-4 to TRBJ2-3; D is unclear. The germline V and J ends were trimmed by 5 bases and 0 bases, with 12 bases remaining between them. The CDR3 spans 15 residues. Germline CDR1 reads MRHNA; CDR2 reads SNTAGT.

The chain has TRBV4-3 and TRBJ2-1; TRBD1 matches at 8 bases. This CDR3 spans 14 amino acids. Germline-derived CDR1 and CDR2 are LGHNA and YSLEER. The trim removed 4 bases at V and 5 bases at J, leaving 4 bases unmatched. In nucleotides, the CDR3 is TGCGCCAGCAGCCTTGGACAGGGTCACAATGAGCAGTTCTTC. Translating it yields CASSLGQGHNEQFF.

The chain combines TRBV7-2 with TRBJ1-1, with 8 bases aligning to TRBD1. The CDR3 sequence is 14 residues long. Trimming removed 5 bases from V and 7 bases from J; junction bases left unmatched: 9. From germline, CDR1 is SGHTA and CDR2 FQGNSA. The CDR3 sequence is CASSGDRGRSEAFF. The CDR3 nucleotides are TGTGCCAGCAGCGGAGACAGGGGAAGGAGTGAAGCTTTCTTT.

J is TRBJ2-1 and V is TRBV11-3, with TRBD2 matching over 7 bases. The CDR3 contains 15 residues. J gave up 1 base and V 1 base, and 1 base lay outside the gene matches. In germline, CDR1 is SGHNT, CDR2 YENEEA. The CDR3 sequence: CASSLGEGSYNEQFF. The CDR3 bases are TGTGCCAGCAGCTTAGGGGAGGGGTCCTACAATGAGCAGTTCTTC.

The J gene is TRBJ2-1, the V gene TRBV7-8, with 9 positions matching TRBD2. J was trimmed by 7 bases and V by 3 bases; bases with no gene match: 7. This CDR3 spans 15 amino acids. Germline CDR1 reads SGHVS; CDR2 reads FQNEAQ. The CDR3 nucleotides read TGTGCCAGCAGCTTCAGGGGGAGCGGGAGGAATGAGCAGTTCTTC. Translation: CASSFRGSGRNEQFF.

Written as DNA, the CDR3 is TGTGCCAGCAGCCCGACGGCTAGCGGCTACAATGAGCAGTTCTTC. This sequence encodes CASSPTASGYNEQFF. V usage is TRBV7-2 and J usage is TRBJ2-1, with 7 bases aligning to TRBD2. The J segment lost 3 bases and the V segment lost 5 bases, leaving 7 bases of the junction unmatched. The CDR3 sequence is 15 residues long. Germline V gives CDR1 SGHTA, CDR2 FQGNSA.

This rearrangement joins TRBV7-3 to TRBJ2-3, with TRBD1 matching over 7 bases. This CDR3 comprises 15 residues. Germline CDR1 is SGHTA and CDR2 is FQGTGA. Unmatched junction bases numbered 5, after V lost 5 bases and J lost 0 bases. In DNA, the CDR3 is TGTGCCAGCAGCCCAGACAGGGCGAGCACAGATACGCAGTATTTT. Translated, it gives CASSPDRASTDTQYF.

This chain uses TRBV10-3 with TRBJ1-5; the D gene is possibly TRBD1 (6 bases). The CDR3 has 14 residues. From germline, CDR1 is ENHRY and CDR2 SYGVKD. Trimming cost V 4 bases and J 7 bases, with 14 bases left between them. Here the CDR3 reads CAISGERGIQPQHF. The DNA for the CDR3 is TGTGCCATCAGTGGGGAAAGGGGGATCCAGCCCCAGCATTTT.

The V gene is TRBV5-8, the J gene TRBJ1-5; 8 bases match TRBD1. The CDR3 runs to 15 residues. CDR1 and CDR2 (germline): SGHTS, YDEGEE. The V segment lost 0 bases and the J segment 4 bases; nucleotides outside the gene matches: 3. The chain's CDR3 is CASSLGQGLNQPQHF. CDR3 sequence (DNA): TGTGCCAGCAGCTTGGGACAGGGGCTAAATCAGCCCCAGCATTTT.

The chain is built from TRBV28 and TRBJ2-1; D tentatively fits TRBD1 or TRBD2 (5 bases each). V shed 6 bases and J shed 4 bases, with 16 bases lying between them. The germline V gene encodes CDR1 MDHEN and CDR2 SYDVKM. This CDR3 contains 15 residues. The CDR3 DNA reads as TGTGCCAGCAGCCGCCGGGGCCTCGCTTACAATGAGCAGTTCTTC. Protein product: CASSRRGLAYNEQFF.